This TCR beta chain was identified in a study of OX40 agonist ivuxolimab in advanced cancers. For the study at large: A partial response was reached by three patients: one with hepatocellular carcinoma and two with cutaneous melanoma. Findings and limits, study-wide: Among T cells, CD8+ cells averaged more expanded clones than CD4+ cells. Some of the nonresponding patients also showed low levels of normalized T-cell clonal expansion.

In germline, CDR1 is MNHNY, CDR2 SVGAGI (reference sequence). With 2 bases removed from V and 6 bases from J, the gap between germline ends came to 12 bases. This CDR3 is built from 14 residues. TCRdb's copy holds only in-frame clones and misses some; the assay was immunoSEQ multiplex PCR. The table lists tens of thousands of clones, 89% of them singletons. Blood was sampled at baseline, cycle 4 day 1, and cycle 7 day 1. A word on this clone: What it binds is not known.

The V gene is TRBV6-6, the J gene TRBJ2-3; D ambiguous. The source was CD4+ or CD8+ T cells sorted from blood, collected in a trial of the OX40 agonist ivuxolimab. The receptor was isolated from an adult with an advanced solid tumor such as melanoma, head and neck, liver or kidney cancer. CDR3 sequence (DNA): TGTGCCAGCAGTTACGAAGACCCAGCCGATACGCAGTATTTT. It specifies CASSYEDPADTQYF.